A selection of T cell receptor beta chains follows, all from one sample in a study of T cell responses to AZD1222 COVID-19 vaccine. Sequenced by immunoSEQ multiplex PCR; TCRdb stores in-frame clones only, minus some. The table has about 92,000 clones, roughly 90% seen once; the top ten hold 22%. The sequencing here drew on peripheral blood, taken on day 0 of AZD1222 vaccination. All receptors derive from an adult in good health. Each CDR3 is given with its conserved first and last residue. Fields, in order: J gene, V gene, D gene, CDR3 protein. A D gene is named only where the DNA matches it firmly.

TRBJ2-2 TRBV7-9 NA CASSLGRGTGELFF
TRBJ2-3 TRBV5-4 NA CATRGRGADTQYF
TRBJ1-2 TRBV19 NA CASTGVNGYTF
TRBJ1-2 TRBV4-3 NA CASSQDGQVPYGYTF
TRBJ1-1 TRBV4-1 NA CASSQEPGADTEAFF
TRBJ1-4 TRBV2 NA CASTYSSQGEKLFF
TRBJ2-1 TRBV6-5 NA CASRRGVTYNEQFF
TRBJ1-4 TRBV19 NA CASSTDYEKLFF
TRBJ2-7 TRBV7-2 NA CASSFLYEQYF
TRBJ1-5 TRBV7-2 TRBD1 CASSRQGAAEPQHF
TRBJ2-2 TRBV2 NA CASSDRGTGELFF
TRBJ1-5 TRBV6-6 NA CASSYSEGSNQPQHF
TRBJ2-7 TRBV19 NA CASNGGWGYEQYF
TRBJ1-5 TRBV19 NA CASSIGPRGGDQPQHF
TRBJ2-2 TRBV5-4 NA CASSFHTGELFF
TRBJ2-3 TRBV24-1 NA CATSAWGTDTQYF
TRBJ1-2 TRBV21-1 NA CASSKKVGNYGYTF
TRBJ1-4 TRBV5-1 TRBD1 CASSPRQGADEKLFF
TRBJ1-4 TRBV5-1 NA CASSLFRAEKLFF
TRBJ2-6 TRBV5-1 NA CASIGQPNSGANVLTF
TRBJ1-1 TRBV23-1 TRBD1 CASSQSGQGKNTEAFF
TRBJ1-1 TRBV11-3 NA CASSLDGVNTEAFF
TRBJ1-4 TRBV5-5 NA CASSRTGIGEKLFF
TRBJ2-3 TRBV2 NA CASGLGTDTQYF
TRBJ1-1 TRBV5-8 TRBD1 CASSLEVRGRRAEAFF
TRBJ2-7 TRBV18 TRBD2 CASSLTSGGPHEQYF
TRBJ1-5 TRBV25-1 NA CASSEARAYQPQHF
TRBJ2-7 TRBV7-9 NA CASSRGIFYEQYF
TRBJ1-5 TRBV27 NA CASSPGLGQPQHF
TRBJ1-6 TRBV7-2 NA CASRLGGVIGSPLHF
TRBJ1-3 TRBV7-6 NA CASSAITGGSGNTIYF
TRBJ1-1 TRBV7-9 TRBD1 CASSFPGTGGTEAFF
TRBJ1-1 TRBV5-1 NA CASSFNVAANTEAFF
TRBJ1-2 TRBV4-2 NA CASSQDSTVNYGYTF
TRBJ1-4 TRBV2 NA CASNREATNEKLFF
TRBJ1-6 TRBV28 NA CASSHTRDGRKPLHF
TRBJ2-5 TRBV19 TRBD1 CASSILGQGQETQYF
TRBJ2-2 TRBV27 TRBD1 CASRPGTGFTGELFF
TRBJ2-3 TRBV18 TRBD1 CASSRTGGSTDTQYF
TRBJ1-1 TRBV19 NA CASNRVGQPATEAFF
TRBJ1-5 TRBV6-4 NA CASSEGIAQPQHF
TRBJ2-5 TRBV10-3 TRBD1 CAISSGTGIGETQYF